The 2 T cell receptor beta chains below all came from one sample that was sequenced in a study of T cells in Graves' hyperthyroidism and ophthalmopathy. Amplification targeted TCR beta CDR3 regions from RNA transcripts. The HTBI set primed first-round TCR CDR3 RT-PCR. One entry per CDR3 protein results from TCRdb running MiXCR on the multiplex PCR reads. Of a few hundred thousand distinct CDR3 sequences in the sample, approximately 15% were seen once. Sample: blood. Every receptor here comes from a woman in her twenties or thirties with Graves' hyperthyroidism.

This sequence joins TRBV10-3 and TRBJ2-1, with 8 nucleotides matching TRBD2. The V gene's germline CDR1 is ENHRY and CDR2 SYGVKD. V shed 2 bases and J 7 bases; nucleotides not matched to a gene: 10. The CDR3 sequence is 16 residues long. The DNA of the CDR3 is TGTGCCATCAGTGAGGGAGCGGGAGTAAAAAAGAATGAGCAGTTCTTC. It codes for CAISEGAGVKKNEQFF.

This clonotype occurred many times. The chain joins TRBV5-1 to TRBJ2-2; D gene uncertain. V gave up 0 bases and J gave up 2 bases, with 8 bases separating them. The CDR3 totals 15 residues. Germline V gives CDR1 SGHRS, CDR2 YFSETQ. CDR3 amino acids: CASSLVGRNTGELFF. CDR3 DNA: TGCGCCAGCAGCTTGGTGGGCAGAAACACCGGGGAGCTGTTTTTT.